This entry lists 30 T cell receptor beta chains sequenced from one sample in a study of response to subunit inactivated influenza vaccine. One entry per CDR3 protein results from TCRdb running MiXCR on the RT-PCR reads. The repertoire holds 500,000 to 550,000 distinct CDR3 sequences, with around 25% as singletons. This sample also appeared in a second study, on T cells expressing NK-cell markers. Per that paper: UMIs accompanied the 5'RACE template switching by which TCR beta cDNA was made.

Here the sequenced sample was CD4+ T cells sorted from PBMCs, taken about 13 days after vaccination. The receptors come from a man over 45 who received an inactivated influenza vaccine.

V is TRBV6-1 and J is TRBJ2-3; D ambiguous. The germline gives CDR1 MNHNS, CDR2 SASEGT. Trimming left V 7 bases short and J 0 bases short, with 14 bases between. The CDR3 has 15 residues. CDR3 sequence (DNA): TGTGCCAGCACCAGGTGGGCGTCTAGCACAGATACGCAGTATTTT. It codes for CASTRWASSTDTQYF.

V usage is TRBV5-1 and J usage is TRBJ2-2, with 8 positions matching TRBD1. With 6 bases clipped from V and 7 bases from J, the junction kept 8 bases outside the gene matches. CDR1 and CDR2 (germline): SGHRS, YFSETQ. The CDR3 has 14 residues. The CDR3 here is CASTAGGAIGELFF. CDR3 sequence (DNA): TGCGCCAGCACCGCAGGGGGCGCAATCGGGGAGCTGTTTTTT.

V and J are TRBV3-1 and TRBJ1-2; D is unclear. Trimming cost V 6 bases and J 2 bases, with 10 bases left between them. Germline CDR1 and CDR2: LGHDT and YNNKEL (reference sequence). The CDR3 extends over 13 amino acids. The CDR3 here is CASRPGLNYGYTF. CDR3 bases: TGTGCCAGCAGGCCCGGGCTGAACTATGGCTACACCTTC.

The V call is TRBV6-5, the J call TRBJ1-1; D not resolved. Trimming took off 0 bases at V and 2 bases at J, with 10 bases between the two ends. This CDR3 contains 15 residues. The germline gives CDR1 MNHEY, CDR2 SVGAGI. CDR3 sequence reads: CASSYSNPRNTEAFF. In DNA, the CDR3 is TGTGCCAGCAGTTACTCGAATCCAAGAAACACTGAAGCTTTCTTT.

V is TRBV29-1 and J is TRBJ1-1, with D uncertain. Germline assignment: CDR1 SQVTM and CDR2 ANQGSEA. The CDR3 is 13 residues long. V was cut by 4 bases and J by 2 bases, with 11 bases left in between. This CDR3 is CSVGLWGNTEAFF. The CDR3 region has the DNA TGCAGCGTTGGTCTATGGGGAAACACTGAAGCTTTCTTT.

This clonotype was found a few times. The chain joins TRBV4-1 to TRBJ1-3; D gene ambiguous. Germline CDR1 is MGHRA and CDR2 is YSYEKL. The CDR3 sequence is 16 residues long. The V end lost 3 bases, the J end lost 2 bases, and 14 bases lay between the germline ends. CDR3 coding DNA: TGCGCCAGCAGCCACCCCCCGTTCAGGACTGGAAACACCATATATTTT. Protein sequence: CASSHPPFRTGNTIYF.

The rearrangement links TRBV5-6 to TRBJ1-1; D gene ambiguous. The germline V and J ends were trimmed by 4 bases and 0 bases, with 13 bases remaining between them. CDR1 and CDR2 from the germline V gene are SGHDT and YYEEEE. The CDR3 spans 15 residues. In nucleotides, the CDR3 is TGTGCCAGCAGCCCAATGGACGGTATGAACACTGAAGCTTTCTTT. This encodes CASSPMDGMNTEAFF. Using reference TRBV5-6 and TRBJ1-1 for the parts outside the CDR3, the full variable domain is DAGVTQSPTHLIKTRGQQVTLRCSPKSGHDTVSWYQQALGQGPQFIFQYYEEEERQRGNFPDRFSGHQFPNYSSELNVNALLLGDSALYLCASSPMDGMNTEAFFGQGTRLTVV.

This clonotype is a singleton in its sample. V gene TRBV19 combines with J gene TRBJ1-6; D remains unclear. This CDR3 comprises 15 residues. V lost 7 bases to trimming and J lost 0 bases, with 10 bases between them. Germline CDR1 is LNHDA and CDR2 is SQIVND (reference sequence). CDR3 region: CASKSTSSYNSPLHF. The CDR3, as DNA: TGTGCCAGTAAGTCGACCAGCTCCTATAATTCACCCCTCCACTTT.

The chain carries TRBV5-1 and TRBJ1-2; a weak D match, TRBD1 (6 bases). Trimming pared 0 bases from V and 4 bases from J, leaving 13 bases between. Germline-derived CDR1 and CDR2 are SGHRS and YFSETQ. The CDR3 contains 15 residues. The CDR3 reads CASSLAAGAGYGYTF. In DNA form, the CDR3 reads TGCGCCAGCAGCTTGGCGGCAGGGGCTGGCTATGGCTACACCTTC.

This clonotype was detected a few times. The chain uses TRBV20-1 and TRBJ1-5, with 7 bases that match TRBD1. Trimming removed 4 bases from V and 0 bases from J; junction bases left unmatched: 9. CDR1 is DFQATT and CDR2 is SNEGSKA in the germline V gene (reference sequence). The CDR3 covers 16 residues. CDR3 nucleotides: TGCAGTGCTACCGACAGGGACAGCTATAGCAATCAGCCCCAGCATTTT. This codes for CSATDRDSYSNQPQHF.

The rearrangement links TRBV7-2 to TRBJ1-1; weak D call: TRBD1 (6 bases). Germline CDR1 is SGHTA and CDR2 is FQGNSA. CDR3 length equals 15 residues. V shed 1 base and J shed 5 bases, with 14 bases lying between them. The CDR3 sequence: CASSLVYGGGTEAFF. The CDR3 bases are TGTGCCAGCAGCTTAGTGTACGGAGGGGGAACTGAAGCTTTCTTT.

At least ten counts were recorded for this clonotype. This chain joins TRBV5-1 and TRBJ2-1, with 12 bases identical to TRBD1. The J segment lost 9 bases and the V segment lost 4 bases, leaving 5 bases of the junction unmatched. The CDR3 runs 14 residues. Germline CDR1 is SGHRS and CDR2 is YFSETQ. CDR3 region: CASSLGQGAFEQFF. The CDR3 nucleotides read TGCGCCAGCAGCCTGGGACAGGGGGCGTTTGAGCAGTTCTTC.

The chain employs TRBV18 and TRBJ2-5, with TRBD2 matching over 7 bases. Germline CDR1 reads KGHSH; CDR2 reads LQKENI. The CDR3 covers 15 residues. V gave up 2 bases and J gave up 1 base; unmatched junction bases: 4. CDR3 sequence (DNA): TGTGCCAGCTCACCATACCTAGCGGCCCAAGAGACCCAGTACTTC. Its protein product is CASSPYLAAQETQYF.

This clonotype was found many times. This chain joins TRBV20-1 and TRBJ2-3; weak D call: TRBD2 (6 bases). The germline gives CDR1 DFQATT, CDR2 SNEGSKA (reference sequence). The CDR3 loop spans 14 amino acids. With 6 bases removed from V and 3 bases from J, the gap between germline ends came to 16 bases. Written as DNA, the CDR3 is TGCAGTGCAACCGGGAGAAAGAGAACAGATACGCAGTATTTT. Protein sequence: CSATGRKRTDTQYF.

The chain couples TRBV6-1 to TRBJ2-1; a possible D gene is TRBD2 (6 bases). Germline V gene sequence: CDR1 MNHNS, CDR2 SASEGT. This CDR3 contains 15 residues. V dropped 1 base and J dropped 4 bases, with 11 bases sitting between them. The DNA for the CDR3 is TGTGCCAGCAGTGAAGACAGCGGGCCATACAATGAGCAGTTCTTC. Protein product: CASSEDSGPYNEQFF.

This sequence joins TRBV27 and TRBJ1-2, with D tentatively TRBD1 (5 bases). V lost 6 bases and J lost 1, with 15 bases in between. Looked up from germline, CDR1 is MNHEY and CDR2 is SMNVEV (reference sequence). This CDR3 is built from 15 residues. The CDR3 bases are TGTGCCAGCAGCGGGGGGGGTTCCTTTAACTATGGCTACACCTTC. This translates into CASSGGGSFNYGYTF.

The table lists this clonotype with many counts. The chain links TRBV28 to TRBJ2-3, with TRBD2 matching over 15 bases. Germline CDR1 and CDR2: MDHEN and SYDVKM. The ends lost 5 bases at V and 3 bases at J; junction bases unmatched: 9. This CDR3 is built from 18 residues. For the CDR3, the DNA is TGTGCCAGCAGTGGGACTAGCGGGGGGCCATATCGGACAGATACGCAGTATTTT. Translation: CASSGTSGGPYRTDTQYF.

This clonotype was counted a few times. J is TRBJ2-7 and V is TRBV4-1; tentative D call: TRBD1 (5 bases). The CDR3 has 13 amino acids. V lost 1 base and J 4 bases, leaving 8 bases between the germline ends. The germline gives CDR1 MGHRA, CDR2 YSYEKL. CDR3 in DNA: TGCGCCAGCAGCCAAGGTCCAGGGTACGAGCAGTACTTC. Translation: CASSQGPGYEQYF.

This clonotype was seen more than once but under ten times. The rearrangement joins TRBV2 to TRBJ1-1, with D perhaps TRBD1 (6 bases). Trimming removed 7 bases from V and 5 bases from J, with 11 bases in between. CDR3 length equals 12 residues. In germline, CDR1 is SNHLY, CDR2 FYNNEI. CDR3 in amino acids: CASTGEGTEAFF. The CDR3 DNA reads TGTGCCAGCACAGGGGAGGGGACTGAAGCTTTCTTT.

This clonotype was counted only a few times. The chain has TRBV29-1 and TRBJ2-2, with D possibly TRBD1 on 6 matching bases. The CDR3 has 13 residues. Per germline, CDR1 SQVTM and CDR2 ANQGSEA. Trimming shortened V by 7 bases and J by 0 bases, and 9 bases separated the two germline ends. The CDR3 region has the DNA TGCAGCGCGCACAGGGCGAACACCGGGGAGCTGTTTTTT. It translates to CSAHRANTGELFF.

V usage is TRBV5-1 and J usage is TRBJ1-2; tentatively, D is TRBD1 (6 bases). The germline V gene has CDR1 SGHRS and CDR2 YFSETQ. V shed 4 bases and J shed 0 bases, with 13 bases lying between them. The CDR3 is made up of 15 amino acids. CDR3 DNA sequence: TGCGCCAGCAGCCCCGACAGGCCTGCTAACTATGGCTACACCTTC. Residues: CASSPDRPANYGYTF.

This chain uses TRBV10-3 with TRBJ2-3; the match to TRBD1 covers 9 bases. Looked up from germline, CDR1 is ENHRY and CDR2 is SYGVKD. This CDR3 has 14 amino acids. The junction had 9 bases not matched to a gene; V was cut back by 6 bases and J by 8 bases. The CDR3 DNA reads TGTGCCATCAGGGGGGACAGGGCTCAGGGTACGCAGTATTTT. This sequence encodes CAIRGDRAQGTQYF.

This clonotype has a handful of counts. The chain carries TRBV7-2 and TRBJ1-1; no definite D call. Germline values: CDR1 SGHTA, CDR2 FQGNSA. This CDR3 contains 12 residues. V shed 5 bases and J shed 9 bases, with 13 bases lying between them. CDR3 nucleotides: TGTGCCAGCAGCAATGGAGGAGTAAAAGCTTTCTTT. Its protein product is CASSNGGVKAFF.

The sample holds many counts of this clonotype. V gene TRBV24-1 combines with J gene TRBJ1-2, with D unresolved. The germline V gene encodes CDR1 KGHDR and CDR2 SFDVKD. The CDR3 covers 14 residues. The V and J ends lost 2 bases and 2 bases respectively, with 8 bases between them. CDR3 bases: TGTGCCACCAGTGATTGGACGGGAAACTATGGCTACACCTTC. Its protein is CATSDWTGNYGYTF.

The chain links TRBV20-1 to TRBJ1-2; possible D gene TRBD1, 6 bases. Trimming stripped 8 bases from V and 2 bases from J, with 9 bases between. The CDR3 totals 11 residues. Germline loops: CDR1 DFQATT, CDR2 SNEGSKA (reference sequence). Here the CDR3 reads CSLGQNYGYTF. The CDR3 DNA sequence: TGCAGTCTTGGACAGAACTATGGCTACACCTTC.

There are a few counts of this clonotype. The chain joins TRBV7-2 to TRBJ1-5; D not certain. The germline gives CDR1 SGHTA, CDR2 FQGNSA. Trimming took 0 bases from V and 3 from J, leaving 3 bases between them. This CDR3 comprises 13 residues. This CDR3 reads CASSLANNQPQHF. The CDR3 DNA reads as TGTGCCAGCAGCTTAGCTAACAATCAGCCCCAGCATTTT.

This clonotype showed up just a few times. The rearrangement joins TRBV7-9 to TRBJ2-1; 9 positions match TRBD1. The CDR3 loop spans 15 amino acids. V lost 7 bases and J lost 5; bases outside the gene matches: 9. CDR1 SEHNR and CDR2 FQNEAQ come from the germline V gene (reference sequence). The CDR3 loop reads CASNSRDRENNEQFF. In nucleotides, the CDR3 is TGTGCCAGCAACTCCCGGGACAGGGAGAACAATGAGCAGTTCTTC.

The chain joins TRBV5-1 to TRBJ2-1; D remains unclear. This CDR3 is built from 14 residues. The germline gives CDR1 SGHRS, CDR2 YFSETQ. With 0 bases removed from V and 8 bases from J, the gap between germline ends came to 12 bases. The CDR3 DNA sequence: TGCGCCAGCAGCTTGGTACCGGGCAATGATGAGCAGTTCTTC. Residues: CASSLVPGNDEQFF.

J is TRBJ1-3 and V is TRBV28, with 8 bases fitting TRBD1. The V gene end was trimmed by 8 bases and the J gene end by 3 bases; junction bases not matched to a gene: 9. This CDR3 spans 15 amino acids. Per germline, CDR1 MDHEN and CDR2 SYDVKM. The CDR3 DNA reads TGTGCCAGCGGTTCAGGGGGCAGCTTTGGAAACACCATATATTTT. As protein: CASGSGGSFGNTIYF.

This clonotype appeared a few times. This chain uses TRBV4-1 with TRBJ2-7; the D gene is possibly TRBD1 (5 bases). There are 14 residues in the CDR3. CDR1 and CDR2 from the germline V gene are MGHRA and YSYEKL. Trimming pared 1 base from V and 5 bases from J, leaving 12 bases between. CDR3 DNA: TGCGCCAGCAGCCAAGTCGTCAGGGCAAACGAGCAGTACTTC. Translating it yields CASSQVVRANEQYF.